This T cell receptor beta chain was sequenced in a study of cytomegalovirus exposure and HLA in healthy donors. Germline CDR1 is SGHDT and CDR2 is YYEEEE. CDR3 length: 15 amino acids. V shed 2 bases and J 3 bases; nucleotides not matched to a gene: 4. Vbeta (60) and Jbeta (13) primers were used in the PCR. Clones were sequenced by immunoSEQ multiplex PCR, and TCRdb holds only the in-frame ones, with some missing. The sample has tens of thousands of clones, 65% to 80% seen once. J is TRBJ1-5 and V is TRBV5-6; 8 positions match TRBD1. The clonotype originates from a woman in her forties or fifties in good health and CMV-seronegative. Sequencing was done on a sample of PBMCs. The CDR3 region has the DNA TGTGCCAGCAGCTTTGACAGGGGTATCAATCAGCCCCAGCATTTT. Protein product: CASSFDRGINQPQHF.